This section outlines one T cell receptor (beta chain) sequence together with its context. The antigen remains unidentified. These data are taken from a study of cytomegalovirus exposure and HLA in healthy donors. Across the study: Earlier work reported roughly 120 million unique TCR beta sequences from 150 million to 200 million T cells.

The CDR3 totals 14 residues. Per germline, CDR1 MDHEN and CDR2 SYDVKM. Trimming took 2 bases from V and 2 from J, leaving 10 bases between them. The PCR ran on 60 Vbeta and 13 Jbeta primers. The protocol was immunoSEQ multiplex PCR, while the TCRdb copy is restricted to in-frame clones and leaves out a portion. The sample comprises 160,000 or so clones, roughly 80% of which are singletons, and 3% to 4.5% rests with the top ten. Whole-study results and caveats: Other equally common chains were less clonally expanded than HLA-associated TCR beta chains, a later analysis showed. Most TCR beta V segments were productive about 87% or about 30% of the time in an earlier analysis.

Sequencing used PBMCs. V usage is TRBV28 and J usage is TRBJ2-7; no clear D. The origin of this receptor is a young man in good health and CMV-seropositive. CDR3: CASSLAASPYEQYF. In DNA, the CDR3 is TGTGCCAGCAGTTTAGCTGCGAGCCCCTACGAGCAGTACTTC.